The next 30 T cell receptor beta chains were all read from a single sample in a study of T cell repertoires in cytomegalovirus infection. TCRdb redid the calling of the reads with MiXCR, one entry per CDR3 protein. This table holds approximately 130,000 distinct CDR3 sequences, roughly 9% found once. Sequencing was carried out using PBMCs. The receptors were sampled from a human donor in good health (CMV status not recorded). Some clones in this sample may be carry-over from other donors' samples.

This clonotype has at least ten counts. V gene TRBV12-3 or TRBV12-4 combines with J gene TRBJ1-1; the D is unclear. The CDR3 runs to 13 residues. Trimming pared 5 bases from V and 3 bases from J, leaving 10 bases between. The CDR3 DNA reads TGTGCCAGCAGTCTCCAGGCTCACACTGAAGCTTTCTTT. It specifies CASSLQAHTEAFF.

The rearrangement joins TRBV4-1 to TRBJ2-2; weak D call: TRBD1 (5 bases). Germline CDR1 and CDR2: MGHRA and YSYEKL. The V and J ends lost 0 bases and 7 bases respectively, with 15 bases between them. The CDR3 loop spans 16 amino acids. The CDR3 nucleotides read TGCGCCAGCAGCCAAGATGGGGCAGTACAATACGGGGAGCTGTTTTTT. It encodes CASSQDGAVQYGELFF.

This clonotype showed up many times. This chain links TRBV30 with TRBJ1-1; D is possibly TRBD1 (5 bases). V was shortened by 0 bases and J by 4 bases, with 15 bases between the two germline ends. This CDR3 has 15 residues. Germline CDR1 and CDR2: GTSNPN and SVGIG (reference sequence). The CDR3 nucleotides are TGTGCCTGGAGTGTACGAACAGGAATTGGCACTGAAGCTTTCTTT. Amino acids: CAWSVRTGIGTEAFF.

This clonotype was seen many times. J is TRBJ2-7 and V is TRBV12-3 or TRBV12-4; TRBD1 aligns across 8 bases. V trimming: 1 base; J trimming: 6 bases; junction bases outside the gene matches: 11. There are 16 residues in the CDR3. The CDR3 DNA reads TGTGCCAGCAGTTTAGGCGGGACAGGTCATCTGGGCGAGCAGTACTTC. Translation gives CASSLGGTGHLGEQYF.

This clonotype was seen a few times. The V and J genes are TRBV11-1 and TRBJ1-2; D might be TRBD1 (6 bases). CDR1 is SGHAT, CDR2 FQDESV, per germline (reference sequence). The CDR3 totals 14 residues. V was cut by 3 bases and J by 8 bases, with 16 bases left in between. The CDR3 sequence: CASSFARGIGGYTF. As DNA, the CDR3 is TGTGCCAGCAGCTTCGCCAGGGGAATAGGCGGCTACACCTTC.

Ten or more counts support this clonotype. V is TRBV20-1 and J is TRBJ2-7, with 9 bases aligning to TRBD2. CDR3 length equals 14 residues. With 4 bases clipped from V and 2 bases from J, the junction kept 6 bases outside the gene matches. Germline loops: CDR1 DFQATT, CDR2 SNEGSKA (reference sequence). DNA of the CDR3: TGCAGTGCTACCCTCCTAGCGGGGCCCTACGAGCAGTACTTC. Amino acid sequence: CSATLLAGPYEQYF.

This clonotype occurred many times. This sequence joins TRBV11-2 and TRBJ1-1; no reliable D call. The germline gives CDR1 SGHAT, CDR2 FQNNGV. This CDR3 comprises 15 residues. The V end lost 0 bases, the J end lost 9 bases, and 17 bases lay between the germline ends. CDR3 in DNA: TGTGCCAGCAGCTTAGATCTACTCTCAAGCCGCCAAGCTTTCTTT. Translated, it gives CASSLDLLSSRQAFF.

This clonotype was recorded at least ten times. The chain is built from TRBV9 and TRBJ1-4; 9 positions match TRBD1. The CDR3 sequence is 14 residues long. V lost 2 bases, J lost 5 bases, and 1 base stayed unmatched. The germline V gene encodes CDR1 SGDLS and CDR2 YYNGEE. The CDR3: CASSVGQGNEKLFF. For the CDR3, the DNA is TGTGCCAGCAGCGTGGGACAGGGCAATGAAAAACTGTTTTTT.

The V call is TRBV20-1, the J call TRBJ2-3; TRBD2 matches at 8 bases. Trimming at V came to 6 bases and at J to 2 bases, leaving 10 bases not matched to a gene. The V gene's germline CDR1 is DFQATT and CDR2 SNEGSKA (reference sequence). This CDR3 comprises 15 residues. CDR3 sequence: CSARTSLIHTDTQYF. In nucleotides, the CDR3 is TGCAGTGCCAGGACTAGCTTAATCCACACAGATACGCAGTATTTT.

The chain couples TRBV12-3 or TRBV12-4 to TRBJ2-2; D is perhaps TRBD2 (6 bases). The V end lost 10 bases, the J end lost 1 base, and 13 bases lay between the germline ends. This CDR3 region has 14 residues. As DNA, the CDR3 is TGTGCCACCCGACACGGGGGGAACACCGGGGAGCTGTTTTTT. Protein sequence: CATRHGGNTGELFF.

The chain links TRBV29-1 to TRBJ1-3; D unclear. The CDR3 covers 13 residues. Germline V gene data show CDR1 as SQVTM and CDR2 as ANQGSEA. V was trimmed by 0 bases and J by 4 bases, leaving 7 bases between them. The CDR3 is CSVEDIWGNTIYF. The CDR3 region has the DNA TGCAGCGTTGAAGATATTTGGGGAAACACCATATATTTT.

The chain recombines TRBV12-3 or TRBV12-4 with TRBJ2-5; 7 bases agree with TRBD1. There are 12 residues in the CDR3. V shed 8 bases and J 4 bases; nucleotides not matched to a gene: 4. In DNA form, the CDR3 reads TGTGCCAGCGCGAGGGGGCCAGAGACCCAGTACTTC. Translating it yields CASARGPETQYF.

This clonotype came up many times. CDR3 DNA sequence: TGTGCCAGCAGTTACGCAGGGTTCTACAATGAGCAGTTCTTC. Amino acid sequence: CASSYAGFYNEQFF. The genes are TRBV6-2 or TRBV6-3 and TRBJ2-1; TRBD1 is a possible D gene (5 bases). The germline V gene encodes CDR1 MNHEY and CDR2 SVGEGT. V was pared by 2 bases and J by 3 bases, with 8 bases between. CDR3 length: 14 residues.

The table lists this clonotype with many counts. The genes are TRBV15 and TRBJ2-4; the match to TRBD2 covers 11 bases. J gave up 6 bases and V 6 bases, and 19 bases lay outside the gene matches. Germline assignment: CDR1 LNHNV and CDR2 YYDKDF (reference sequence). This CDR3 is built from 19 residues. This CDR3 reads CATRDLSSGGPQGRNIQYF. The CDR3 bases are TGTGCCACCAGAGATCTTTCTAGCGGGGGGCCGCAAGGTAGAAACATTCAGTACTTC.

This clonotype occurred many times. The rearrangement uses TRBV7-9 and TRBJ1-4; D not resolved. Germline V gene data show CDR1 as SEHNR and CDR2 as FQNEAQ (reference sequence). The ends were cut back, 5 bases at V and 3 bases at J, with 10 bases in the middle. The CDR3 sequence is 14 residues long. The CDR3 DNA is TGTGCCAGCAGCCCCGGCCGGGCTAATGAAAAACTGTTTTTT. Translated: CASSPGRANEKLFF. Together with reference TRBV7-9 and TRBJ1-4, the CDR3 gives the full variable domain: DTGVSQNPRHKITKRGQNVTFRCDPISEHNRLYWYRQTLGQGPEFLTYFQNEAQLEKSRLLSDRFSAERPKGSFSTLEIQRTEQGDSAMYLCASSPGRANEKLFFGSGTQLSVL.

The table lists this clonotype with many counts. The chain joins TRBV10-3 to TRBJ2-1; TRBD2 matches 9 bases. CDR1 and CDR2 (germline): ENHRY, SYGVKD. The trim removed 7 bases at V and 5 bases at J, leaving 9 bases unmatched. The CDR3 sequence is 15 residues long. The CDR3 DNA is TGTGCCATCACCGATAGCGGGGGCCGCCACAATGAGCAGTTCTTC. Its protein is CAITDSGGRHNEQFF.

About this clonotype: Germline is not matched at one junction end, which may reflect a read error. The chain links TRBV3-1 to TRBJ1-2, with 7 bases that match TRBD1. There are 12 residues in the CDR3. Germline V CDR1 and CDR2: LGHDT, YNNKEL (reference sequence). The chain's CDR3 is CASSQDPWGTAF. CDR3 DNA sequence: TGTGCCAGCAGCCAAGATCCCTGGGGGACAGCCTTC.

CDR3 protein: CASSFGGVGNQPQHF. CDR3 nucleotide sequence: TGTGCCAGCAGCTTCGGTGGCGTCGGCAATCAGCCCCAGCATTTT. The chain uses TRBV5-6 and TRBJ1-5; D not certain. Between the trimmed V and J ends, which lost 2 bases and 2 bases, there was a span of 11 bases. This CDR3 contains 15 residues. Germline CDR1 SGHDT, CDR2 YYEEEE. The full variable domain, its missing parts supplied by reference TRBV5-6 and TRBJ1-5, is DAGVTQSPTHLIKTRGQQVTLRCSPKSGHDTVSWYQQALGQGPQFIFQYYEEEERQRGNFPDRFSGHQFPNYSSELNVNALLLGDSALYLCASSFGGVGNQPQHFGDGTRLSIL.

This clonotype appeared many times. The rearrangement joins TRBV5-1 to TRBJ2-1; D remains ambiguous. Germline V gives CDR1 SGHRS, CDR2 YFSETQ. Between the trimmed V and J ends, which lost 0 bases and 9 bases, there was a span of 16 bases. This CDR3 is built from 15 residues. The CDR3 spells CASSLGLGRRAEQFF. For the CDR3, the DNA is TGCGCCAGCAGCTTGGGGCTAGGGCGTCGGGCTGAGCAGTTCTTC.

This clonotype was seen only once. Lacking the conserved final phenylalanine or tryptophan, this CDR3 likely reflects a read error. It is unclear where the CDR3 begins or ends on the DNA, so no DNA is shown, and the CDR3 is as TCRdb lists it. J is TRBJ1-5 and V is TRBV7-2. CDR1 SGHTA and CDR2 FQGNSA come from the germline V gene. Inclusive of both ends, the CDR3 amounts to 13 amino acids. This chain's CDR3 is CASSLVQSQPQRV.

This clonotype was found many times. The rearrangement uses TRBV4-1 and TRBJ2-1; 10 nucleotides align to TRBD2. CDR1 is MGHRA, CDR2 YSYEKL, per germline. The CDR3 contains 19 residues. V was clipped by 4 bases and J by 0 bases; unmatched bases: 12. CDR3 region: CASSRTDSGTSDSYNEQFF. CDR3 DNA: TGCGCCAGCAGCCGCACAGATTCCGGGACTAGCGACTCCTACAATGAGCAGTTCTTC.

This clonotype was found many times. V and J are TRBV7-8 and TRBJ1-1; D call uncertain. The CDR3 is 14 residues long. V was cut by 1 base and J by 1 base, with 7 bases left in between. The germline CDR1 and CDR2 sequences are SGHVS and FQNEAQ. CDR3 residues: CASSLDAANTEAFF. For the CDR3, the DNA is TGTGCCAGCAGCTTAGATGCCGCGAACACTGAAGCTTTCTTT.

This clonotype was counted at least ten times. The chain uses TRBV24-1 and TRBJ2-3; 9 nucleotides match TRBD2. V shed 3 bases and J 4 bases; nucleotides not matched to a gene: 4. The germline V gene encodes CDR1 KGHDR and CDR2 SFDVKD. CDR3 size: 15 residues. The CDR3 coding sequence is TGTGCCACCAGTGATCCTGGACTAGCGCCAGATACGCAGTATTTT. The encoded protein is CATSDPGLAPDTQYF.

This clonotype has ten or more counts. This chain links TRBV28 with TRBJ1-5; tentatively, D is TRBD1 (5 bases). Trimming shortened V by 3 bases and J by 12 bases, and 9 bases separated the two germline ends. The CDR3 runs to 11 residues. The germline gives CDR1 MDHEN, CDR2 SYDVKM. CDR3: CASSFGADQHF. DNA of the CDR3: TGTGCCAGCAGTTTTGGGGCTGACCAGCATTTT.

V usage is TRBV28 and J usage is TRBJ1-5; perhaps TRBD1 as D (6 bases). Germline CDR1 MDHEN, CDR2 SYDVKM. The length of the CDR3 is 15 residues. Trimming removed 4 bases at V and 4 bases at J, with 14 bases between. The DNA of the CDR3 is TGTGCCAGCAGTTCCAAACGGGACATTAATCAGCCCCAGCATTTT. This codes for CASSSKRDINQPQHF.

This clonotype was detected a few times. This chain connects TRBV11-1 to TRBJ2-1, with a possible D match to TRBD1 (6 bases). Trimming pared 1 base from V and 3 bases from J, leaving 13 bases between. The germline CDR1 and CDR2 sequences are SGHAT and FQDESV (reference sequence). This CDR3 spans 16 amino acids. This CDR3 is CASSLVSGRGYNEQFF. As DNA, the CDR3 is TGTGCCAGCAGCTTAGTGTCTGGCAGGGGCTACAATGAGCAGTTCTTC.

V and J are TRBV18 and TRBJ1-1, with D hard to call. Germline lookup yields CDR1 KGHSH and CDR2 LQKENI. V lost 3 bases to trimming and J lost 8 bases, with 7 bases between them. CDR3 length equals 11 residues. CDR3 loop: CASSPKGEAFF. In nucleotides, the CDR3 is TGTGCCAGCTCACCGAAAGGGGAAGCTTTCTTT.

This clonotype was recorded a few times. As DNA, the CDR3 is TGCAGTGCTAACTACGGGGGGGCTTATAGCAATCAGCCCCAGCATTTT. It codes for CSANYGGAYSNQPQHF. V usage is TRBV20-1 and J usage is TRBJ1-5; D is perhaps TRBD1 (6 bases). Trimming removed 4 bases at V and 0 bases at J, with 16 bases between. Germline V gene data show CDR1 as DFQATT and CDR2 as SNEGSKA (reference sequence). This CDR3 spans 16 amino acids.

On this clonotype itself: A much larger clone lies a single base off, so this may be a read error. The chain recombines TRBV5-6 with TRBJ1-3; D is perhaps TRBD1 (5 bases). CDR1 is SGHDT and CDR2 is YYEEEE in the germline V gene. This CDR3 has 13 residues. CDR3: CASKGPLGNTLYF. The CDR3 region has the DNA TGTGCCAGTAAGGGACCGCTGGGAAACACCTTATATTTT.

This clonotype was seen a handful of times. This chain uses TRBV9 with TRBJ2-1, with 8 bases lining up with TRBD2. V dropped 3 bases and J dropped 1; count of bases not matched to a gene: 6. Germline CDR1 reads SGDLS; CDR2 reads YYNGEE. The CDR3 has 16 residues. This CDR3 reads CASSAGGAASYNEQFF. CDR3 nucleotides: TGTGCCAGCAGCGCCGGGGGGGCGGCATCCTACAATGAGCAGTTCTTC. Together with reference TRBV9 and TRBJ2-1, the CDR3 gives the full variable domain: DSGVTQTPKHLITATGQRVTLRCSPRSGDLSVYWYQQSLDQGLQFLIQYYNGEERAKGNILERFSAQQFPDLHSELNLSSLELGDSALYFCASSAGGAASYNEQFFGPGTRLTVL.